This TCR beta chain was obtained from a study of T cell responses to AZD1222 COVID-19 vaccine. Study outcomes and limitations: Following two doses of AZD1222, Spike-specific TCR breadth and depth rose. Of spike-specific TCRs, nearly half reportedly target regions left unmutated in variants. The peak T cell response came first, and repertoires were sampled only after it. Along spike, vaccine-associated CD4 TCRs were found throughout, with dominance at 160-218 and 743-854.

Some clones are missing from TCRdb's copy, which holds only in-frame ones; the method was immunoSEQ multiplex PCR. The sample holds 90,000 to 110,000 clones, 82% seen once. This CDR3 spans 15 amino acids. V lost 0 bases and J 2 bases, leaving 12 bases between the germline ends. In germline, CDR1 is SGHRS, CDR2 YFSETQ. Note on this clone: Its antigen is not identified.

The source was peripheral blood, collected on day 0 of AZD1222 vaccination. The receptor's source is an adult in good health. This sequence joins TRBV5-1 and TRBJ2-7; no reliable D call. CDR3 nucleotide sequence: TGCGCCAGCAGCTTGGGGTTCGGAGACCCCTACGAGCAGTACTTC. This gives the protein CASSLGFGDPYEQYF.